These 17 T cell receptor beta chains were sequenced from one sample in a study of shared clonotypes between healthy human individuals. The table came from immunoSEQ multiplex PCR; TCRdb's copy has only in-frame clones and leaves some out. This sample has about 510,000 clones, with about four fifths found just once. The sequenced sample consisted of PBMCs. The receptors shown here come from a woman aged 40 to 50 in good health. Some clones in this sample may be carry-over from other donors' samples.

The genes are TRBV27 and TRBJ2-5, with TRBD2 matching over 13 bases. The CDR3 runs 14 residues. CDR1 and CDR2 from the germline V gene are MNHEY and SMNVEV (reference sequence). The ends lost 6 bases at V and 5 bases at J; junction bases unmatched: 3. In nucleotides, the CDR3 is TGTGCCAGCAGACAACTAGCGGGAGGGGAGACCCAGTACTTC. Encoded protein: CASRQLAGGETQYF.

This rearrangement joins TRBV18 to TRBJ2-2; 12 bases agree with TRBD1. CDR1 is KGHSH, CDR2 LQKENI, per germline. The CDR3 sequence is 17 residues long. Germline trimming cut 0 bases from V and 6 bases from J; bases unmatched to any gene: 5. The CDR3 reads CASSPPGTGGTSGELFF. Here the CDR3 DNA reads TGTGCCAGCTCACCACCGGGGACAGGGGGCACCTCCGGGGAGCTGTTTTTT.

V gene TRBV25-1 combines with J gene TRBJ2-7; possible D gene TRBD2, 6 bases. V was clipped by 4 bases and J by 5 bases, with 21 bases between them. CDR3 size: 16 residues. CDR1 MGHDK and CDR2 SYGVNS come from the germline V gene. The CDR3 sequence: CASSGRGRRARDEQYF. The CDR3 bases are TGTGCCAGCAGTGGTAGGGGTCGGAGGGCCAGGGACGAGCAGTACTTC.

The genes are TRBV4-1 and TRBJ1-6; TRBD1 matches at 10 bases. V lost 2 bases and J lost 8; bases outside the gene matches: 9. Per germline, CDR1 MGHRA and CDR2 YSYEKL. This CDR3 spans 17 amino acids. CDR3 coding DNA: TGCGCCAGCAGCCAACCTATTACCGGGACAGGGGATTCACCCCTCCACTTT. This codes for CASSQPITGTGDSPLHF.

This chain joins TRBV15 and TRBJ1-5; D gene uncertain. CDR3 size: 15 residues. Trimming cost V 0 bases and J 0 bases, with 6 bases left between them. CDR1 and CDR2 (germline): LNHNV, YYDKDF (reference sequence). The CDR3 loop is CATSRDTVSNQPQHF. DNA for the CDR3: TGTGCCACCAGCAGAGATACAGTTAGCAATCAGCCCCAGCATTTT.

Only a few counts were recorded for this clone. The chain is built from TRBV7-2 and TRBJ2-5, with 7 bases that match TRBD1. This CDR3 has 13 amino acids. The junction had 1 base not matched to a gene; V was cut back by 2 bases and J by 4 bases. Germline CDR1 reads SGHTA; CDR2 reads FQGNSA. CDR3 coding DNA: TGTGCCAGCAGCTTAAACAGGGGAGAGACCCAGTACTTC. It specifies CASSLNRGETQYF.

The V call is TRBV11-2, the J call TRBJ2-7; D is ambiguous. Germline values: CDR1 SGHAT, CDR2 FQNNGV. The V end lost 1 base, the J end lost 1 base, and 11 bases lay between the germline ends. The CDR3 is 15 residues long. The CDR3 sequence is CASSLGAGRSYEQYF. The CDR3 DNA is TGTGCCAGCAGCTTAGGGGCAGGTCGGTCCTACGAGCAGTACTTC.

The V gene is TRBV5-1, the J gene TRBJ2-5; 8 bases agree with TRBD1. This CDR3 has 16 amino acids. Germline CDR1 reads SGHRS; CDR2 reads YFSETQ. The trim removed 4 bases at V and 6 bases at J, leaving 14 bases unmatched. CDR3 amino acids: CASSSTGQGAQKTQYF. The CDR3, as DNA: TGCGCCAGCAGCAGTACGGGCCAGGGGGCGCAGAAGACCCAGTACTTC.

The genes are TRBV5-6 and TRBJ1-3; D is uncertain. V was pared by 0 bases and J by 7 bases, with 8 bases between. The germline V gene encodes CDR1 SGHDT and CDR2 YYEEEE. CDR3 length equals 13 residues. The CDR3 loop is CASSLDDQNTIYF. Written as DNA, the CDR3 is TGTGCCAGCAGCTTGGACGATCAGAACACCATATATTTT.

The CDR3 loop is CASNIGGGSNQPQHF. CDR3 DNA sequence: TGTGCCAGCAACATCGGGGGGGGGAGCAATCAGCCCCAGCATTTT. This rearrangement joins TRBV28 to TRBJ1-5, with D possibly matching TRBD1 (5 bases). The V and J ends lost 7 bases and 1 base respectively, with 14 bases between them. This CDR3 region has 15 residues. Germline assignment: CDR1 MDHEN and CDR2 SYDVKM.

In its sample, this clone was seen many times. V gene TRBV15 combines with J gene TRBJ1-2; D is perhaps TRBD1 (5 bases). The CDR3 contains 16 residues. V was clipped by 0 bases and J by 0 bases, with 11 bases between them. CDR1 is LNHNV, CDR2 YYDKDF, per germline (reference sequence). The CDR3 DNA is TGTGCCACCAGCAGAGAAGGGGTGACAACTAACTATGGCTACACCTTC. Encoded protein: CATSREGVTTNYGYTF.

Regarding this clone: A far more abundant clone sits one base away, making this likely a read error. The genes are TRBV30 and TRBJ1-1; D call uncertain. The CDR3 contains 14 residues. CDR1 is GTSNPN and CDR2 is SVGIG in the germline V gene (reference sequence). The germline V and J ends were trimmed by 3 bases and 4 bases, with 15 bases remaining between them. This CDR3 reads CAWRDSPASTEAFF. For the CDR3, the DNA is TGTGCCTGGAGGGACTCGCCGGCGAGCACTGAAGCTTTCTTT.

The table lists this clone with many counts. This sequence joins TRBV5-1 and TRBJ2-7; maybe TRBD1 (5 bases). The CDR3 extends over 19 amino acids. Per the germline V gene, CDR1 is SGHRS and CDR2 is YFSETQ. V gave up 0 bases and J gave up 6 bases, with 28 bases separating them. The CDR3 nucleotides read TGCGCCAGCAGCTTGGACAGGTCTGGAGCTCGGATCAAGGGGTCCGAGCAGTACTTC. It codes for CASSLDRSGARIKGSEQYF.

The J gene is TRBJ1-3, the V gene TRBV5-1; D not certain. From germline, CDR1 is SGHRS and CDR2 YFSETQ. Trimming removed 0 bases from V and 0 bases from J, with 7 bases in between. The CDR3 consists of 15 residues. The CDR3 sequence is CASSLGLISGNTIYF. The CDR3 nucleotides are TGCGCCAGCAGCTTGGGACTGATCTCTGGAAACACCATATATTTT.

This clone was counted a single time. The chain joins TRBV19 to TRBJ2-7; D not certain. The CDR3 contains 15 residues. V was clipped by 6 bases and J by 5 bases, with 20 bases between them. Germline CDR1 is LNHDA and CDR2 is SQIVND (reference sequence). In DNA form, the CDR3 reads TGTGCCAGTAGCCCCACCGGAGTCTTTGGTGACGAGCAGTACTTC. Translating it yields CASSPTGVFGDEQYF.

The V gene is TRBV27, the J gene TRBJ2-3; TRBD2 is a possible D gene (6 bases). The germline CDR1 and CDR2 sequences are MNHEY and SMNVEV (reference sequence). V lost 5 bases and J 0 bases, leaving 24 bases between the germline ends. The CDR3 runs to 19 residues. The CDR3 loop reads CASSSLGTPQDLSTDTQYF. The CDR3 coding sequence is TGTGCCAGCAGTAGTTTGGGGACTCCGCAAGACCTAAGCACAGATACGCAGTATTTT.

The CDR3 loop is CASSPTRAGKYEQYF. DNA of the CDR3: TGTGCCAGCAGCCCCACCCGGGCAGGGAAGTACGAGCAGTACTTC. J is TRBJ2-7 and V is TRBV5-4; possible D gene TRBD1, 5 bases. V was cut by 4 bases and J by 4 bases, with 18 bases left in between. The germline gives CDR1 SGHNT, CDR2 YYREEE (reference sequence). The CDR3 is 15 amino acids.